The rows below give T cell receptor beta chains drawn from one sample of a study of blood T cells in healthy people across ages. TCRdb reprocessed the 5' RACE reads via MiXCR and lists one record per CDR3 protein. The table includes 650,000 to 1,000,000 distinct CDR3 sequences, 35% to 60% detected once. What was sequenced was blood. The receptors stem from an elderly man in good health. CDR3s include the opening cysteine and the closing phenylalanine or tryptophan. A D gene is named only where the DNA matches it firmly. Expanded clones get a size class; other rows say once, few or many, or leave the size out.

-	TRBV20-1	TRBD1	14	TRBJ2-5	TGCAGTGCAGACCCCCGGACAGGGCGGGAGACCCAGTACTTC	CSADPRTGRETQYF
-	TRBV5-5	TRBD2	17	TRBJ2-1	TGTGCCAGCAGCTCCCACGGGGAGGGATTTGTCTACAATGAGCAGTTCTTC	CASSSHGEGFVYNEQFF
-	TRBV5-1	-	17	TRBJ2-7	TGCGCCAGCAGCTTGGCCGGGCAGGGGCCGAGCTCCTACGAGCAGTACTTC	CASSLAGQGPSSYEQYF
-	TRBV5-1	TRBD2	14	TRBJ2-4	TGCGCCAGCAGCATCGGGGGGGCCAAAAACATTCAGTACTTC	CASSIGGAKNIQYF
many	TRBV7-9	-	12	TRBJ1-6	TGTGCCAGCAGCTTAGATCGGTCACCCCTCCACTTT	CASSLDRSPLHF
-	TRBV29-1	TRBD1	14	TRBJ2-7	TGCAGCGCCTTGGGACAGGGGGCGGACGACGAGCAGTACTTC	CSALGQGADDEQYF
-	TRBV6-5	-	14	TRBJ2-1	TGTGCCAGCTCAGTTACATCGTTCTACAATGAGCAGTTCTTC	CASSVTSFYNEQFF
-	TRBV24-1	-	15	TRBJ2-4	TGTGCCACCAGTGATCGGGCTGAGGCCAAAAACATTCAGTACTTC	CATSDRAEAKNIQYF
few	TRBV7-2	-	18	TRBJ2-7	TGTGCCAGCAGCGAACGCACCCCCGGGAGACAGTTCTCCTACGAGCAGTACTTC	CASSERTPGRQFSYEQYF
-	TRBV12-3/TRBV12-4	-	15	TRBJ2-6	TGTGCCAGCAGTTTTCGGGGCTCTGGGGCCAACGTCCTGACTTTC	CASSFRGSGANVLTF
many	TRBV6-1	-	12	TRBJ1-1	TGTGCCAGCAATCGCGGGGACACTGAAGCTTTCTTT	CASNRGDTEAFF
few	TRBV7-2	TRBD2	17	TRBJ2-7	TGTGCCAGCAGCCCCGGGACTAGCGGGAGGGCCGTTAGTGAGCAGTACTTC	CASSPGTSGRAVSEQYF
few	TRBV6-2/TRBV6-3	-	12	TRBJ2-1	TGTGCCAGCAGTTGGCCAGGGAATGAGCAGTTCTTC	CASSWPGNEQFF
-	TRBV20-1	-	13	TRBJ2-5	TGCAGTGCTAGAGGCGGGACACAAGAGACCCAGTACTTC	CSARGGTQETQYF
few	TRBV7-3	TRBD2	16	TRBJ2-3	TGTGCCAGCAGCTTAAGTACTAGCGGGAGGGCGGATACGCAGTATTTT	CASSLSTSGRADTQYF
-	TRBV5-1	TRBD2	17	TRBJ2-3	TGCGCCAGCAGCCTCGGACTAGCGGGAGCCGAGGCAGATACGCAGTATTTT	CASSLGLAGAEADTQYF
few	TRBV12-3/TRBV12-4	-	15	TRBJ2-7	TGTGCCAGCAGTTTAGGACTGCTCGCGGGCTACGAGCAGTACTTC	CASSLGLLAGYEQYF
-	TRBV5-5	TRBD1	16	TRBJ1-2	TGTGCCAGCAGCCTGCTGACCGGGACAGCCAGCTATGGCTACACCTTC	CASSLLTGTASYGYTF
many	TRBV29-1	-	12	TRBJ1-2	TGCAGCGTTGATCTGGGCGTCGGGGGCTACACCTTC	CSVDLGVGGYTF
once	TRBV20-1	-	14	TRBJ2-1	TGCAGTGCTAGGGGACGAGCGGACGCGGATGAGCAGTTCTTC	CSARGRADADEQFF
few	TRBV5-1	TRBD1	16	TRBJ2-5	TGCGCCAGCAGCTTGGACCCGGGACAGGGAATGGAGACCCAGTACTTC	CASSLDPGQGMETQYF
few	TRBV7-2	-	14	TRBJ2-5	TGTGCCAGCAGCTCGGGACCAGTTCAAGAGACCCAGTACTTC	CASSSGPVQETQYF
-	TRBV12-3/TRBV12-4	-	13	TRBJ2-5	TGTGCCAGCATGCGGGGAAACCAAGAGACCCAGTACTTC	CASMRGNQETQYF
-	TRBV7-3	-	16	TRBJ2-1	TGTGCCAGCAGCTTACCCGGGAAGAGGTCCTACAATGAGCAGTTCTTC	CASSLPGKRSYNEQFF
-	TRBV29-1	TRBD2	14	TRBJ2-3	TGCAGCGTTGAAGCACTAGCGGGCACAGATACGCAGTATTTT	CSVEALAGTDTQYF
once	TRBV4-3	TRBD2	15	TRBJ2-1	TGCGCCAGCAGCCGAGGACTAGCGGGGTTCAATGAGCAGTTCTTC	CASSRGLAGFNEQFF
-	TRBV28	-	14	TRBJ2-7	TGTGCCAGCAGTCCGGGTCTACAGGGTTACGAGCAGTACTTC	CASSPGLQGYEQYF
few	TRBV12-3/TRBV12-4	-	15	TRBJ1-2	TGTGCCAGCAGTTTATCGGTCAGAACGAACTATGGCTACACCTTC	CASSLSVRTNYGYTF
many	TRBV7-3	-	13	TRBJ2-6	TGTGCCAGCAGCTCTCCTGACAGCGACGTCCTGACTTTC	CASSSPDSDVLTF
many	TRBV14	-	18	TRBJ1-1	TGTGCCAGCAGCCAAGAAGGTTGGGCACCCACCCCGTACACTGAAGCTTTCTTT	CASSQEGWAPTPYTEAFF
-	TRBV12-3/TRBV12-4	-	16	TRBJ2-1	TGTGCCAGCAGTTTAGGAGGGGGTCTCTCCTACAATGAGCAGTTCTTC	CASSLGGGLSYNEQFF
many	TRBV2	TRBD2	15	TRBJ2-7	TGTGCCAGCAGGTTGCTAGCGGGAAGCTCCTACGAGCAGTACTTC	CASRLLAGSSYEQYF
-	TRBV29-1	-	12	TRBJ1-1	TGCAGCGGATGTGGTGGTCAGGATGAAGCTTTCTTT	CSGCGGQDEAFF
-	TRBV25-1	-	12	TRBJ1-2	TGTGCCAGCAGTGGAACAGGGAATGGCTACACCTTC	CASSGTGNGYTF
few	TRBV4-1	-	17	TRBJ2-7	TGCGCCAGCAGCCAAGAAACCCTGGGATCGGGTGACGATGAGCAGTACTTC	CASSQETLGSGDDEQYF
few	TRBV12-3/TRBV12-4	-	13	TRBJ2-5	TGTGCCAGCAGGCGGGCCGCGCAAGAGACCCAGTACTTC	CASRRAAQETQYF
few	TRBV18	-	14	TRBJ1-5	TGTGCCAGCTCCCCCGATCATGGCAATCAGCCCCAGCATTTT	CASSPDHGNQPQHF
-	TRBV6-4	TRBD2	15	TRBJ2-3	TGTGCCAGCAGTGACGGGGGACTACCCACAGATACGCAGTATTTT	CASSDGGLPTDTQYF
few	TRBV20-1	TRBD2	20	TRBJ2-1	TGCAGTGCTAGAACACCGGGACTAGCGGGAGGAGGGCCCTCCTACAATGAGCAGTTCTTC	CSARTPGLAGGGPSYNEQFF
few	TRBV20-1	TRBD2	16	TRBJ2-3	TGCAGTGCTCTAGGACTAGCGGGAGGAGGTACAGATACGCAGTATTTT	CSALGLAGGGTDTQYF